This T cell receptor beta chain emerged from a study of CD8+ T cells in alopecia areata. Across the whole study: Administration of oral tofacitinib to treated patients was at 5 to 10 mg twice daily.

cDNA prepared by RNA extraction and subsequent reverse transcription served as the template for sequencing. Some clones are missing from TCRdb's copy, which holds only in-frame ones; the method was immunoSEQ multiplex PCR. Found here are 250,000 or so clones, less than 80% of them singletons; the top ten hold 0.95% to 1.5%. Trimming cost V 3 bases and J 9 bases, with 11 bases left between them. CDR1 is GTSNPN, CDR2 SVGIG, per germline (reference sequence). The CDR3 length is 11 residues. The V call is TRBV30, the J call TRBJ1-2; no reliable D call. Sequenced material: CD4+ T cells sorted from blood, taken at week 0. The sequence came from a human donor with alopecia areata. As DNA, the CDR3 is TGTGCCTGGAGGGACTCCGAGAGCTACACCTTC. Its protein product is CAWRDSESYTF. The variable domain in full, completed from reference TRBV30 and TRBJ1-2, reads SQTIHQWPATLVQPVGSPLSLECTVEGTSNPNLYWYRQAAGRGLQLLFYSVGIGQISSEVPQNLSASRPQDRQFILSSKKLLLSDSGFYLCAWRDSESYTFGSGTRLTVV.